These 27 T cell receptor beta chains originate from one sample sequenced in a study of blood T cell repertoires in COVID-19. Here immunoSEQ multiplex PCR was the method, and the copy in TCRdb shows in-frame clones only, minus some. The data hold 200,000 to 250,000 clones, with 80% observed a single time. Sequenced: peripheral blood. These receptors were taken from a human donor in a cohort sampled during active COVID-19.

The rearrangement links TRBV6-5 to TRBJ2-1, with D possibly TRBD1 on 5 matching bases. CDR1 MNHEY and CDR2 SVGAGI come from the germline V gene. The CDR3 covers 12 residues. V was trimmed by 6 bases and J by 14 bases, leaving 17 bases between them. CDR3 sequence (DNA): TGTGCCAGCAGACCTCCCCAGGGTGGGAAGTTCTTC. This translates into CASRPPQGGKFF.

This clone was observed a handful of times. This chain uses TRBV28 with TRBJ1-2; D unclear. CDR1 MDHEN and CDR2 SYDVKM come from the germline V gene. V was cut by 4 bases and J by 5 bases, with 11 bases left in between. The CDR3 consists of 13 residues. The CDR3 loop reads CASSSAVLYGYTF. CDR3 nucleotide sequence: TGTGCCAGCAGTTCCGCAGTTCTTTATGGCTACACCTTC.

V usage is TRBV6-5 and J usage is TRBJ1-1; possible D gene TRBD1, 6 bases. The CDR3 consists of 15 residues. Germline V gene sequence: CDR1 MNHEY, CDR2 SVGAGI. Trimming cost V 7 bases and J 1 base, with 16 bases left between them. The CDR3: CASKLEQGKNTEAFF. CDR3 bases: TGTGCCAGCAAACTCGAACAGGGAAAGAACACTGAAGCTTTCTTT.

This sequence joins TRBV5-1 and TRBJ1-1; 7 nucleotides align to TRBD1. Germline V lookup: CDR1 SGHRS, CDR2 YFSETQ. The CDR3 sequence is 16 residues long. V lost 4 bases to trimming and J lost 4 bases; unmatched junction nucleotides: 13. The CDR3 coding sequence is TGCGCCAGCAGCCGCAGGACAGGTTCAAGGGGCACTGAAGCTTTCTTT. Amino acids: CASSRRTGSRGTEAFF.

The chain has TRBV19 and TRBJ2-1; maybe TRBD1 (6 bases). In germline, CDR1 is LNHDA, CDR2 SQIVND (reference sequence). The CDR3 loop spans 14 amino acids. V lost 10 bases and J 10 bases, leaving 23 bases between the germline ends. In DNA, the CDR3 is TGTGCCACAAACCGGGACAAGGGTTCCGAGGAGCAGTTCTTC. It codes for CATNRDKGSEEQFF.

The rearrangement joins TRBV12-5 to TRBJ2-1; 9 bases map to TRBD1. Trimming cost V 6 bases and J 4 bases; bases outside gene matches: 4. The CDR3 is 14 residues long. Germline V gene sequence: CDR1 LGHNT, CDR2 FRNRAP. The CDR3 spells CASGPGTGYNEQFF. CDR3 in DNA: TGTGCTAGTGGGCCCGGGACAGGGTACAATGAGCAGTTCTTC.

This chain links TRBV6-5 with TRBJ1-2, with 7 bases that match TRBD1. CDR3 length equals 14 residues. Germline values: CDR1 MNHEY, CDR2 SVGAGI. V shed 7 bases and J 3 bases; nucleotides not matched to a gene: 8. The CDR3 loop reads CASTPGQNYYGYTF. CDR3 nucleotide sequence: TGTGCCAGCACGCCGGGACAGAACTACTATGGCTACACCTTC.

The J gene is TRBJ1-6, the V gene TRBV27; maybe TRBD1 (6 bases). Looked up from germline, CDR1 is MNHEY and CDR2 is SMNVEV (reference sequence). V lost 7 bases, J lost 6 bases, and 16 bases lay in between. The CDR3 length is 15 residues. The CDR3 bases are TGTGCCAGCACCCTACAGGGTCTCGGTAATTCACCCCTCCACTTT. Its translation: CASTLQGLGNSPLHF.

The CDR3 sequence is CASTFPGGTEAFF. The DNA for the CDR3 is TGTGCCAGCACTTTTCCGGGGGGCACTGAAGCTTTCTTT. The chain carries TRBV28 and TRBJ1-1; D may be TRBD1 (5 bases). There are 13 residues in the CDR3. V lost 7 bases to trimming and J lost 4 bases, with 13 bases between them. CDR1 is MDHEN, CDR2 SYDVKM, per germline.

Written as DNA, the CDR3 is TGTGCCAGCAGCTTGGGACAGGGGGCTATGAACACTGAAGCTTTCTTT. Protein: CASSLGQGAMNTEAFF. This chain connects TRBV5-4 to TRBJ1-1; 10 bases fit TRBD1. V was clipped by 0 bases and J by 0 bases; unmatched bases: 2. Germline V lookup: CDR1 SGHNT, CDR2 YYREEE (reference sequence). This CDR3 is built from 16 residues.

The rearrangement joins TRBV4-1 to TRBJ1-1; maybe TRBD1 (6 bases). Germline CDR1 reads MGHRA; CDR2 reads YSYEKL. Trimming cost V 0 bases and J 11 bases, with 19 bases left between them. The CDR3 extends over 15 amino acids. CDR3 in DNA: TGCGCCAGCAGCCAAGATCCCGGGGGGGCAGGGGAGGCTTTCTTT. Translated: CASSQDPGGAGEAFF.

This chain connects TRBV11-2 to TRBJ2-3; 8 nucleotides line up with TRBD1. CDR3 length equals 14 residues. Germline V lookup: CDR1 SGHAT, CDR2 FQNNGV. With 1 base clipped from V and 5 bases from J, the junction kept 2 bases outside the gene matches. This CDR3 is CASSLGTGRDTQYF. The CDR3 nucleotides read TGTGCCAGCAGCTTAGGGACAGGGAGAGATACGCAGTATTTT.

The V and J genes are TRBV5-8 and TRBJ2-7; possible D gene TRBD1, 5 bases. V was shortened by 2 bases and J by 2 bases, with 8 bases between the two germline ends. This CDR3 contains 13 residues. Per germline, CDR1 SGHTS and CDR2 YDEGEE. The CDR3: CASSLRGAYEQYF. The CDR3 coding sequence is TGTGCCAGCAGCTTAAGGGGCGCCTACGAGCAGTACTTC.

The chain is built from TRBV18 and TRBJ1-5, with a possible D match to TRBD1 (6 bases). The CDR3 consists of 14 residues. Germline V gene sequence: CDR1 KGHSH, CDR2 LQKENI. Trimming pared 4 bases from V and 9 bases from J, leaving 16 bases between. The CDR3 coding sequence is TGTGCCAGCTCACTAGGACAGAGCGAATGGCCCCAGCATTTT. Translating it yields CASSLGQSEWPQHF. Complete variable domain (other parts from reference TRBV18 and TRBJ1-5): NAGVMQNPRHLVRRRGQEARLRCSPMKGHSHVYWYRQLPEEGLKFMVYLQKENIIDESGMPKERFSAEFPKEGPSILRIQQVVRGDSAAYFCASSLGQSEWPQHFGDGTRLSIL.

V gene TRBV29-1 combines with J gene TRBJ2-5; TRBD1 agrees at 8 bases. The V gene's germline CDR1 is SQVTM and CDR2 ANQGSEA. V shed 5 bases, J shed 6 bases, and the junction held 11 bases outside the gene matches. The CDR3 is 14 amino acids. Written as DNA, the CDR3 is TGCAGCGTTTCCTCCGACAGGGGAGTACAGACCCAGTACTTC. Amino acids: CSVSSDRGVQTQYF.

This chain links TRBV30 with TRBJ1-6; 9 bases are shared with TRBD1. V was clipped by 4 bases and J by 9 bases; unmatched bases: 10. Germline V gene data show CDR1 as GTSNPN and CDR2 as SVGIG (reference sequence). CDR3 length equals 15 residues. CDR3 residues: CAWTMDRGKGSPLHF. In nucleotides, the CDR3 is TGTGCCTGGACCATGGACAGGGGTAAAGGTTCACCCCTCCACTTT.

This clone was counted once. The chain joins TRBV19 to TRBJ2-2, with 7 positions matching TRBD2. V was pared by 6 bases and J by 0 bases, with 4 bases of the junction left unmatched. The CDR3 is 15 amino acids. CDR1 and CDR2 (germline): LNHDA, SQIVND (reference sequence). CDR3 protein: CASRTGGTNTGELFF. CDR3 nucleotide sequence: TGTGCCAGTAGAACCGGGGGGACGAACACCGGGGAGCTGTTTTTT.

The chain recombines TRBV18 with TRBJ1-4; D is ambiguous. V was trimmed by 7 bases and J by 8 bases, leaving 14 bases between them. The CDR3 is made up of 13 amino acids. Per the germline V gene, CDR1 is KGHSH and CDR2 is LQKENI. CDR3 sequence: CASFEVLGEKLFF. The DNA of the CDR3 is TGTGCCAGCTTCGAGGTTTTAGGAGAAAAACTGTTTTTT.

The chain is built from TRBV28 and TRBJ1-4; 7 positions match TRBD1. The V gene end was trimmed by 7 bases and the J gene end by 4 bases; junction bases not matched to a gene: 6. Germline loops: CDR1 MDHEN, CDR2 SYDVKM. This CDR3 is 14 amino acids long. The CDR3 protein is CASTVQGINEKLFF. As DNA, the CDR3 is TGTGCCAGCACCGTACAGGGGATTAATGAAAAACTGTTTTTT.

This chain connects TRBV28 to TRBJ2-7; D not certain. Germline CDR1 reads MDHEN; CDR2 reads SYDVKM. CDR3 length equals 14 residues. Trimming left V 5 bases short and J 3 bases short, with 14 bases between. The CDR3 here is CASSTGSTVYEQYF. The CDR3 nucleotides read TGTGCCAGCAGTACCGGTTCAACCGTCTACGAGCAGTACTTC.

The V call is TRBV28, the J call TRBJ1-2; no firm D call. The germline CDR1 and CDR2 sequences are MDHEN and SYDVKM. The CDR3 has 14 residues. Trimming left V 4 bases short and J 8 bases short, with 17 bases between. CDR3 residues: CASSSMGRAVGYTF. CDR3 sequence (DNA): TGTGCCAGCAGTTCCATGGGGAGGGCCGTCGGCTACACCTTC.

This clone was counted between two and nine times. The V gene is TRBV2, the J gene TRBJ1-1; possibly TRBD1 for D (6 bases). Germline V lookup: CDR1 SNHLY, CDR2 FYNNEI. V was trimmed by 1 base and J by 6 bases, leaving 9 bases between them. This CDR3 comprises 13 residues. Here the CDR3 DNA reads TGTGCCAGCAGTGAAGACAGGGAAGCTGAAGCTTTCTTT. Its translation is CASSEDREAEAFF.

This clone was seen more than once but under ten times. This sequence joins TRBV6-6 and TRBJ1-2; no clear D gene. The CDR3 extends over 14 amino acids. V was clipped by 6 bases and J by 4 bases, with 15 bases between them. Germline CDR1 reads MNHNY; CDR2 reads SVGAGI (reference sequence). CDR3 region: CASSAAGPFYGYTF. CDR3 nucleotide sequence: TGTGCCAGCAGCGCCGCAGGCCCCTTCTATGGCTACACCTTC.

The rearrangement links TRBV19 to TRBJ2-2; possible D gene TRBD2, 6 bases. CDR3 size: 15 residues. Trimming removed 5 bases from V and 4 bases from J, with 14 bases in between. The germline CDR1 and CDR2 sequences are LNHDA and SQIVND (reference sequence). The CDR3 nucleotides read TGTGCCAGTAGTTTAGGACTACGGGGCACCGGGGAGCTGTTTTTT. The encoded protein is CASSLGLRGTGELFF.

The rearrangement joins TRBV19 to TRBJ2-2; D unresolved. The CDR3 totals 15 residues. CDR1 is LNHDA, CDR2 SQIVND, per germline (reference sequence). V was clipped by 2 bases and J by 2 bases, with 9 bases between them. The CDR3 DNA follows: TGTGCCAGTAGTATATCAGACACCAACACCGGGGAGCTGTTTTTT. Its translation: CASSISDTNTGELFF.

CDR3 DNA: TGTGCCAGCAGCTCAATCCAGGGGGATGGCTACACCTTC. Translated, it gives CASSSIQGDGYTF. This sequence joins TRBV28 and TRBJ1-2; 7 nucleotides align to TRBD1. Germline CDR1 and CDR2: MDHEN and SYDVKM. Losses at the gene ends were 6 bases for V and 6 bases for J; bases not matched to a gene: 7. The CDR3 is 13 residues long.

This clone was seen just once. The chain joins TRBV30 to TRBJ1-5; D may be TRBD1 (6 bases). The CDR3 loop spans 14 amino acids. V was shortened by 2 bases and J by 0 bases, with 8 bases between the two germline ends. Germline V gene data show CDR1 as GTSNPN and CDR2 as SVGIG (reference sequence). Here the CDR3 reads CAWSRTASNQPQHF. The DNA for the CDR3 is TGTGCCTGGAGTCGGACAGCTAGCAATCAGCCCCAGCATTTT.